The TCR beta chain under discussion was sequenced for a study of T cell responses to AZD1222 COVID-19 vaccine. The method was immunoSEQ multiplex PCR; TCRdb's version includes in-frame clones alone and lacks a portion of them. This table has about 180,000 clones, more than 70% appearing once. Study-wide results and caveats: Spike-specific TCR breadth and depth grew following two AZD1222 doses.

The junction had 3 bases not matched to a gene; V was cut back by 2 bases and J by 0 bases. The CDR3 covers 17 residues. Germline CDR1 and CDR2: SGHKS and YYEKEE (reference sequence). Remarks on this clone: The antigen remains unidentified.

The receptor comes from an adult who received the AZD1222 COVID-19 vaccine. The chain employs TRBV5-5 and TRBJ1-4, with 11 bases aligning to TRBD1. Sequenced here: peripheral blood, sampled 28 days after the second AZD1222 dose. The CDR3 reads CASSFGTGGATNEKLFF. Written as DNA, the CDR3 is TGTGCCAGCAGCTTCGGGACAGGGGGAGCAACTAATGAAAAACTGTTTTTT.